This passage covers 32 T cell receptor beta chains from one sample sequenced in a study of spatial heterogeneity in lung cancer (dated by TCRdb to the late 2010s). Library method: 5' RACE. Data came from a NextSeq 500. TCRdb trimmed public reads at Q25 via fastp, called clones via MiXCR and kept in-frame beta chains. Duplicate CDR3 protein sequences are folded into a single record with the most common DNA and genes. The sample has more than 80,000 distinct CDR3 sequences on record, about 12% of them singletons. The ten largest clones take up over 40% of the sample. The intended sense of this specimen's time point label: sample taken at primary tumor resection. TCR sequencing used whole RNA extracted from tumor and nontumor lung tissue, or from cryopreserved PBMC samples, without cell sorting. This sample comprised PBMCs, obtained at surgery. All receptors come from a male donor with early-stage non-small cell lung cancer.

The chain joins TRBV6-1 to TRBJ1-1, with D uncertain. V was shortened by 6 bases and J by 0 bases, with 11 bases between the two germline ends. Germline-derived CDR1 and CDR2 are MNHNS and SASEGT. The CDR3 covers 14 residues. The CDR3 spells CASRSGNMNTEAFF. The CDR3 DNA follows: TGTGCCAGCAGATCAGGAAATATGAACACTGAAGCTTTCTTT.

CDR3 DNA sequence: TGCGCCAGCAGCTTGGGCGTACGTGGGGGGAACACTGAAGCTTTCTTT. Translating gives CASSLGVRGGNTEAFF. The chain couples TRBV5-1 to TRBJ1-1; D may be TRBD1 (5 bases). The CDR3 sequence is 16 residues long. Germline CDR1 is SGHRS and CDR2 is YFSETQ. V was clipped by 0 bases and J by 1 base, with 13 bases between them.

In nucleotides, the CDR3 is TGTGCCAGCTCACCACCCACAGGCACAGATACGCAGTATTTT. Its translation is CASSPPTGTDTQYF. The chain carries TRBV18 and TRBJ2-3; D uncertain. This CDR3 has 14 amino acids. Trimming removed 0 bases at V and 1 base at J, with 5 bases between. Per the germline V gene, CDR1 is KGHSH and CDR2 is LQKENI.

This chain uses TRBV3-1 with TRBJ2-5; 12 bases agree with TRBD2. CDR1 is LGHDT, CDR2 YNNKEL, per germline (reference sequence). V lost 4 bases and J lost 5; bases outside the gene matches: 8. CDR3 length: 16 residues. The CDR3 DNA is TGTGCCAGCAGCCTCGGGGCTAGCGGGGGGGCGGAGACCCAGTACTTC. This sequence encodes CASSLGASGGAETQYF.

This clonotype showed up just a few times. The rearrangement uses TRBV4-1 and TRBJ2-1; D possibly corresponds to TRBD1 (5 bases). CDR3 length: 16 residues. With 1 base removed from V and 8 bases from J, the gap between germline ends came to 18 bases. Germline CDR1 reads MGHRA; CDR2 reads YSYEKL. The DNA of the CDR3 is TGCGCCAGCAGCCAAGTTCAGGGTGCTCCTTCGGATGAGCAGTTCTTC. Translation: CASSQVQGAPSDEQFF.

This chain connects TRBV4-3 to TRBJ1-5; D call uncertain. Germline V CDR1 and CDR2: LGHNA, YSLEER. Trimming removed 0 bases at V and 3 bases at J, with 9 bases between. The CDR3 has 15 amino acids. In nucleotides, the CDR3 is TGCGCCAGCAGCCAAGATACCGGGGTCAATCAGCCCCAGCATTTT. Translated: CASSQDTGVNQPQHF.

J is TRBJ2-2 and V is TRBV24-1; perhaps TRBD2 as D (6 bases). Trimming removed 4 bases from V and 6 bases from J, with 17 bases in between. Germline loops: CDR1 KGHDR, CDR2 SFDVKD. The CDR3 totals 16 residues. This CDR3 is CATSEDQWGVPGELFF. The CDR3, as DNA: TGTGCCACCAGTGAGGACCAGTGGGGGGTGCCCGGGGAGCTGTTTTTT.

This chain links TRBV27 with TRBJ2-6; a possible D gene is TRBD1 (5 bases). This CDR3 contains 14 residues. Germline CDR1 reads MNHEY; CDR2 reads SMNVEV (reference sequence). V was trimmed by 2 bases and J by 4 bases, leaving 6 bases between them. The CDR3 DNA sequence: TGTGCCAGCAGTTTACCAGGGGGGGCCAACGTCCTGACTTTC. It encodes CASSLPGGANVLTF. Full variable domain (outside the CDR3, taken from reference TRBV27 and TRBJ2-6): EAQVTQNPRYLITVTGKKLTVTCSQNMNHEYMSWYRQDPGLGLRQIYYSMNVEVTDKGDVPEGYKVSRKEKRNFPLILESPSPNQTSLYFCASSLPGGANVLTFGAGSRLTVL.

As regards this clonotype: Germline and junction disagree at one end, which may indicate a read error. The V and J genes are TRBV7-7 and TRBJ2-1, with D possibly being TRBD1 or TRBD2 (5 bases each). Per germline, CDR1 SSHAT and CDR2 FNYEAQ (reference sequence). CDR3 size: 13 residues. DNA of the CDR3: TGTGCTAGCAGCTCGGTAGGGGAGAATGAGCAGTTCTTC. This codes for CASSSVGENEQFF.

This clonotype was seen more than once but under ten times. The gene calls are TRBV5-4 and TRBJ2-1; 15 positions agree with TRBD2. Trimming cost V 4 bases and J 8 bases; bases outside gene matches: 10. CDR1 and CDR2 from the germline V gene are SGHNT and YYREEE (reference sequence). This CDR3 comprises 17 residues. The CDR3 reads CASSPGTSGGLFDEQFF. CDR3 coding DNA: TGTGCCAGCAGCCCCGGGACTAGCGGGGGGTTATTTGATGAGCAGTTCTTC.

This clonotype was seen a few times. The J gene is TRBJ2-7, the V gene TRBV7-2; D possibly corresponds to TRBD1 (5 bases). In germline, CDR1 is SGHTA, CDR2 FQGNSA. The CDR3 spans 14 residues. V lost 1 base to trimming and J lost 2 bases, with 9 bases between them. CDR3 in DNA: TGTGCCAGCAGCTTAGAGGTCAGGGCCTACGAGCAGTACTTC. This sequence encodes CASSLEVRAYEQYF.

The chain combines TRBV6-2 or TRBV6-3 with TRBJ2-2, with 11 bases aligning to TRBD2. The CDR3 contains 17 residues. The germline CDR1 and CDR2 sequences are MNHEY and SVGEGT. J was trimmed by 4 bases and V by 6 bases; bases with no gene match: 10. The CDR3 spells CASRNPLAGGLTGELFF. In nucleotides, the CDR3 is TGTGCCAGCAGGAACCCCCTAGCGGGGGGACTCACCGGGGAGCTGTTTTTT.

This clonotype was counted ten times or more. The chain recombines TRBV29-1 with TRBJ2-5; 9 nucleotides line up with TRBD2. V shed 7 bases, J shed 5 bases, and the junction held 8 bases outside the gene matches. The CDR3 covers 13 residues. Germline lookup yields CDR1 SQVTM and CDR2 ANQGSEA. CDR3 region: CSAPRTSGETQYF. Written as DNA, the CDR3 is TGCAGCGCGCCCCGAACTAGCGGGGAGACCCAGTACTTC.

The CDR3 DNA reads TGTGCCAGCAGCTTAGAAGTCAGGACAGATACGCAGTATTTT. This translates into CASSLEVRTDTQYF. The rearrangement joins TRBV7-2 to TRBJ2-3; D ambiguous. CDR3 size: 14 residues. With 1 base removed from V and 3 bases from J, the gap between germline ends came to 8 bases. The germline gives CDR1 SGHTA, CDR2 FQGNSA.

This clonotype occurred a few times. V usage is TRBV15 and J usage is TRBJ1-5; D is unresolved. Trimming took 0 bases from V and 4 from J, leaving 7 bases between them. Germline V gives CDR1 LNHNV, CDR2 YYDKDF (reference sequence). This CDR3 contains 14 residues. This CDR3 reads CATSRDMTNQPQHF. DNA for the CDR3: TGTGCCACCAGCAGAGATATGACTAATCAGCCCCAGCATTTT.

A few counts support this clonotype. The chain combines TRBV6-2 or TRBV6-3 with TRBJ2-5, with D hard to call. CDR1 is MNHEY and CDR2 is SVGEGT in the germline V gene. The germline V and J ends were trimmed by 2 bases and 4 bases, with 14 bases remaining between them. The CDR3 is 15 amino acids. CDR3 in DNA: TGTGCCAGCAGTTACGGGCCCGCAGAGATAGAGACCCAGTACTTC. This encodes CASSYGPAEIETQYF.

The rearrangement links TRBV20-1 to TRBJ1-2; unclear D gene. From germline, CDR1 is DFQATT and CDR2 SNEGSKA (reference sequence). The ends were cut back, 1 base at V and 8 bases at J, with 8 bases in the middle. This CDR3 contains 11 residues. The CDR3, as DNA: TGCAGTGCTAGAGTACAACTCGGCTACACCTTC. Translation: CSARVQLGYTF.

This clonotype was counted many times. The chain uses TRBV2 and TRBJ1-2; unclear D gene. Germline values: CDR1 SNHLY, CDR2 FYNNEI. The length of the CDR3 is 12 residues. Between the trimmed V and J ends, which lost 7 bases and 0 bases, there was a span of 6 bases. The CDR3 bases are TGTGCCAGCAACCCAGCTAACTATGGCTACACCTTC. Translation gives CASNPANYGYTF.

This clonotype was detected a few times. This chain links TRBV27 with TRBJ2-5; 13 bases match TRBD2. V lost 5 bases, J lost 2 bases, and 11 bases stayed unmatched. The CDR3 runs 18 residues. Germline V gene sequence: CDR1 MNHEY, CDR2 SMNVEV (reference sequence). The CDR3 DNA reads TGTGCCAGCAGTCTAACTGGACTAGCGGGAGAGCAACAAGAGACCCAGTACTTC. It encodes CASSLTGLAGEQQETQYF.

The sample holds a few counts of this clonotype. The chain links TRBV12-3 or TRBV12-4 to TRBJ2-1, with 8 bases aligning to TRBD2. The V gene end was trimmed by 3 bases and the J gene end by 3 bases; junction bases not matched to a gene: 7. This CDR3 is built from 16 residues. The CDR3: CASSFGSLAGYNEQFF. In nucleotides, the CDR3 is TGTGCCAGCAGTTTCGGCTCTCTAGCGGGCTACAATGAGCAGTTCTTC.

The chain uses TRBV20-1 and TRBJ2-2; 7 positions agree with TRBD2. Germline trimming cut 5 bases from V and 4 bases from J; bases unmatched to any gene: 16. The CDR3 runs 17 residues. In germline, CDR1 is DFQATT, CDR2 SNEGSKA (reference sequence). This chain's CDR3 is CSAPNPDAGGTTGELFF. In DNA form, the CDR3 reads TGCAGTGCTCCCAATCCGGACGCCGGGGGGACCACCGGGGAGCTGTTTTTT.

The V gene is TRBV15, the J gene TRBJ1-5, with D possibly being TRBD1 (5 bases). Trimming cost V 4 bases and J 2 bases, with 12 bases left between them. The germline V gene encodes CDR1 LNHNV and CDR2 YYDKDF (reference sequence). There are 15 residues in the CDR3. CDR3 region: CATSIPGRGNQPQHF. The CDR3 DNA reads TGTGCCACCAGCATCCCAGGGAGGGGCAATCAGCCCCAGCATTTT.

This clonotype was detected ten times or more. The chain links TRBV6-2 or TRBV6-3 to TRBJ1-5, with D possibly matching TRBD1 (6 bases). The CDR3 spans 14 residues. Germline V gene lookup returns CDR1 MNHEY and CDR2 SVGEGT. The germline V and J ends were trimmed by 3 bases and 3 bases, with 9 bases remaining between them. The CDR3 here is CASSYRTDNQPQHF. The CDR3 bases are TGTGCCAGCAGTTATCGGACAGACAATCAGCCCCAGCATTTT.

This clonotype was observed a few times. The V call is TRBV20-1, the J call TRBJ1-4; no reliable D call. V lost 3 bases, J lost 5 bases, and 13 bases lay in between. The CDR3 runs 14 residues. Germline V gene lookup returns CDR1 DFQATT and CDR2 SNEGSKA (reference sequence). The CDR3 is CSASSSRTNEKLFF. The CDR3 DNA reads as TGCAGTGCTAGTAGTTCCAGGACGAATGAAAAACTGTTTTTT.

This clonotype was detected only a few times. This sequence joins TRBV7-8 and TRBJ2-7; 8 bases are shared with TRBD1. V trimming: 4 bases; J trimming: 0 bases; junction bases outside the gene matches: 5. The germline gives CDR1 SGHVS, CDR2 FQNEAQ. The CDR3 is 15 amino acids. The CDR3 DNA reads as TGTGCCAGCAGCTCGCGGACAGGGCCCTCCTACGAGCAGTACTTC. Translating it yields CASSSRTGPSYEQYF. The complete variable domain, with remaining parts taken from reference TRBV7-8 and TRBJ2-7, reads GAGVSQSPRYKVAKRGQDVALRCDPISGHVSLFWYQQALGQGPEFLTYFQNEAQLDKSGLPSDRFFAERPEGSVSTLKIQRTQQEDSAVYLCASSSRTGPSYEQYFGPGTRLTVT.

The CDR3 here is CASSITPEGYEQYF. The CDR3 DNA reads as TGTGCCAGCAGTATTACTCCCGAGGGGTACGAGCAGTACTTC. The chain couples TRBV7-2 to TRBJ2-7; D might be TRBD1 or TRBD2, each matching 5 bases. The V end was cut by 6 bases, the J end by 4 bases, with 16 bases between. The CDR3 loop spans 14 amino acids. The germline V gene encodes CDR1 SGHTA and CDR2 FQGNSA.

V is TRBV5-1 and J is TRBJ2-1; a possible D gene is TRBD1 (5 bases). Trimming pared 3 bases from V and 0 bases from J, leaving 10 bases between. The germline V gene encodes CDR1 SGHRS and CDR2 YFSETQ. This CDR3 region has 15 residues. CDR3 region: CASSSLRASYNEQFF. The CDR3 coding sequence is TGCGCCAGCAGCTCCCTCAGGGCCTCCTACAATGAGCAGTTCTTC.

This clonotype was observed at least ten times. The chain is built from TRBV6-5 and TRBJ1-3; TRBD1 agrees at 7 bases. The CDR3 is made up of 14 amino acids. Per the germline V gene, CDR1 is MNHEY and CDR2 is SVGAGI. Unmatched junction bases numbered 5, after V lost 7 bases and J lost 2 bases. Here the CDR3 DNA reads TGTGCCAGCAAGGACAGGTACACTGGAAACACCATATATTTT. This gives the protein CASKDRYTGNTIYF.

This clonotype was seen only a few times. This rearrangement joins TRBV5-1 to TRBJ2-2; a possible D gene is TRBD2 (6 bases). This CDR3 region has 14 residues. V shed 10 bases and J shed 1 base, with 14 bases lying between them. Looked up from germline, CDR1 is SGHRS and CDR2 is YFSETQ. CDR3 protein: CAGGDGLNTGELFF. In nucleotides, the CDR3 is TGCGCCGGAGGGGACGGTTTGAACACCGGGGAGCTGTTTTTT.

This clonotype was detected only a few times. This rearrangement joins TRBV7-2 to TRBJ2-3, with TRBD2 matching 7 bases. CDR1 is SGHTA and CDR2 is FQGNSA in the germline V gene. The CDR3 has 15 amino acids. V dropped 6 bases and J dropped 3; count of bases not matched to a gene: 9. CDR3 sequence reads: CASRRTSAETDTQYF. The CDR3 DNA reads TGTGCCAGCAGACGTACTAGCGCGGAGACAGATACGCAGTATTTT.

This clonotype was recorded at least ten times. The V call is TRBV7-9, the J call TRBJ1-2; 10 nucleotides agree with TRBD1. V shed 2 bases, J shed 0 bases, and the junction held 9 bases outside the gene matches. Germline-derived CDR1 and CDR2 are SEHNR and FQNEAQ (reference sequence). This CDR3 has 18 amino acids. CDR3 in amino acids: CASSLRGDRGRTNYGYTF. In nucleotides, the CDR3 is TGTGCCAGCAGCTTAAGAGGCGACAGGGGGCGGACTAACTATGGCTACACCTTC.

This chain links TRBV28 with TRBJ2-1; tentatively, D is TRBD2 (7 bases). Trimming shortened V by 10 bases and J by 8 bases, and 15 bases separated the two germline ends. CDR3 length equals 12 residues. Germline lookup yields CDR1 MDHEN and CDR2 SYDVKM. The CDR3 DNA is TGTGCCAATTCGAGGGGGGGCTATGAGCAGTTCTTC. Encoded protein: CANSRGGYEQFF.